This T cell receptor (beta chain) was captured in a study of T cell responses to AZD1222 COVID-19 vaccine. Sequencing used immunoSEQ multiplex PCR; TCRdb keeps in-frame clones, though not all of them. The sample lists more than 85,000 clones, 85% to 95% occurring once. The CDR3 totals 15 residues. V was shortened by 4 bases and J by 4 bases, with 14 bases between the two germline ends. CDR1 and CDR2 (germline): LGHDT, YNNKEL (reference sequence). This clone came up once. This TCR came from an adult in good health. V and J are TRBV3-1 (or the pseudogene TRBV3-2) and TRBJ1-3; D gene ambiguous. The material was peripheral blood, obtained on day 0 of AZD1222 vaccination. The CDR3, as DNA: TGTGCCAGCAGCCGAGGCAATCTCCAAGGAAACACCATATATTTT. It codes for CASSRGNLQGNTIYF.